This TCR beta chain stems from a study of breast tumors, draining lymph nodes, adjacent tissues. TCRdb processed the multiplex PCR reads anew with MiXCR; each CDR3 protein has one entry. Of tens of thousands of distinct CDR3 sequences listed, almost 70% are singletons. This CDR3 is 15 amino acids long. Trimming cost V 1 base and J 4 bases; bases outside gene matches: 4. Germline assignment: CDR1 SNHLY and CDR2 FYNNEI. This clonotype is medium-sized by share. Sequenced sample: tumor-adjacent breast tissue. This clonotype was sampled from a female donor with breast cancer. Some clones in this sample may be carry-over from other donors' samples. The chain carries TRBV2 and TRBJ1-2, with 9 nucleotides matching TRBD1. This chain's CDR3 is CASSEGTGGIYGYTF. CDR3 DNA: TGTGCCAGCAGTGAAGGAACAGGGGGCATCTATGGCTACACCTTC.